This T cell receptor (beta chain) was identified in a study of graft-versus-host responses after intestinal transplantation. The length of the CDR3 is 13 residues. Germline V gene data show CDR1 as SGHVS and CDR2 as FQNEAQ. Trimming took off 5 bases at V and 2 bases at J, with 10 bases between the two ends. Details on this clone: Its antigen is as yet unknown.

Repertoires were generated with immunoSEQ multiplex PCR, while TCRdb's copy carries only in-frame clones and drops some. Among tens of thousands of clones listed, 91% were seen once. The chain links TRBV7-8 to TRBJ2-7; no firm D call. The clonotype comes from a human donor who received an intestinal transplant. Sequences were derived from unstimulated CD4+ T cells sorted from spleen or lymph node cells, sampled before intestinal transplant. The DNA of the CDR3 is TGTGCCAGCAGCCCCAGGTTAACCTACGAGCAGTACTTC. Translation: CASSPRLTYEQYF.